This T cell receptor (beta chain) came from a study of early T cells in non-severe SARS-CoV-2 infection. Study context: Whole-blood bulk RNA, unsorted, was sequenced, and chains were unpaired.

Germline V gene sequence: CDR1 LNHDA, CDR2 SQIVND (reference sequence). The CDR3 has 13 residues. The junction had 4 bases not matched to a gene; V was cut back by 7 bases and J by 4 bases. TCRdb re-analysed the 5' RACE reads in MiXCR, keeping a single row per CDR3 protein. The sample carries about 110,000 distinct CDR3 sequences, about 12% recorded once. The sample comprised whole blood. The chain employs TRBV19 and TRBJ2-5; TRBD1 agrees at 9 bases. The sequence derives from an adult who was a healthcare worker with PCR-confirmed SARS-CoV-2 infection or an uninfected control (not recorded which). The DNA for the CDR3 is TGTGCCAGTATGGGGACAGGGCTAGAGACCCAGTACTTC. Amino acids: CASMGTGLETQYF.